The 15 T cell receptor beta chains reported below all come from one sample, sequenced in a study of CD8+ T cells in alopecia areata. In each case, RNA was isolated and then reverse transcribed into cDNA as the sequencing template. Generated by immunoSEQ multiplex PCR, the TCRdb table keeps only in-frame clones and is missing some. This table holds 150,000 to 200,000 clones, about 60% found once. The starting material was CD4+ T cells sorted from blood, obtained at week 0. Receptor source: a human donor with alopecia areata.

V usage is TRBV29-1 and J usage is TRBJ2-7, with TRBD2 matching over 8 bases. This CDR3 region has 14 residues. The V and J ends lost 6 bases and 2 bases, in that order; junction bases with no gene match: 9. Germline values: CDR1 SQVTM, CDR2 ANQGSEA. CDR3 amino acids: CSVPREGGAYEQYF. CDR3 sequence (DNA): TGCAGCGTCCCACGGGAGGGCGGAGCCTACGAGCAGTACTTC.

The J gene is TRBJ1-2, the V gene TRBV27; a possible D gene is TRBD1 (5 bases). CDR1 is MNHEY and CDR2 is SMNVEV in the germline V gene (reference sequence). Trimming took off 5 bases at V and 6 bases at J, with 13 bases between the two ends. The CDR3 loop spans 13 amino acids. The CDR3 loop reads CASSGWGRDGYTF. CDR3 nucleotide sequence: TGTGCCAGCAGTGGGTGGGGCAGGGATGGCTACACCTTC.

This clone was counted only a few times. V and J are TRBV29-1 and TRBJ1-1; no firm D call. The CDR3 consists of 13 residues. The V end lost 2 bases, the J end lost 0 bases, and 7 bases lay between the germline ends. Germline assignment: CDR1 SQVTM and CDR2 ANQGSEA. CDR3: CSVELVMNTEAFF. The CDR3, as DNA: TGCAGCGTTGAACTAGTCATGAACACTGAAGCTTTCTTT.

Concerning this clone itself: Within the sample, other DNA sequences also encode this same CDR3. V gene TRBV30 combines with J gene TRBJ2-3, with D possibly TRBD2 on 6 matching bases. The CDR3 spans 11 residues. The germline V and J ends were trimmed by 3 bases and 6 bases, with 7 bases remaining between them. Looked up from germline, CDR1 is GTSNPN and CDR2 is SVGIG (reference sequence). The CDR3 sequence is CAWRRGDTQYF. DNA of the CDR3: TGTGCCTGGAGACGGGGGGATACGCAGTATTTT.

The rearrangement links TRBV29-1 to TRBJ1-1; no clear D gene. The CDR3 is made up of 13 amino acids. The germline V and J ends were trimmed by 4 bases and 0 bases, with 9 bases remaining between them. CDR1 is SQVTM, CDR2 ANQGSEA, per germline. CDR3 sequence reads: CSVGAKMNTEAFF. The CDR3 DNA follows: TGCAGCGTTGGGGCGAAGATGAACACTGAAGCTTTCTTT.

Only one count was recorded for this clone. V usage is TRBV27 and J usage is TRBJ1-5; a possible D gene is TRBD1 (5 bases). CDR1 is MNHEY and CDR2 is SMNVEV in the germline V gene (reference sequence). Trimming pared 6 bases from V and 6 bases from J, leaving 15 bases between. This CDR3 contains 14 residues. Written as DNA, the CDR3 is TGTGCCAGCAGATATTCCTCTGGGGGTCAGCCCCAGCATTTT. It codes for CASRYSSGGQPQHF.

The V call is TRBV2, the J call TRBJ2-1; perhaps TRBD2 as D (7 bases). Germline V lookup: CDR1 SNHLY, CDR2 FYNNEI. Trimming pared 6 bases from V and 6 bases from J, leaving 12 bases between. The CDR3 contains 13 residues. The CDR3 sequence: CASREGGLNEQFF. CDR3 DNA sequence: TGTGCCAGCAGGGAGGGGGGGCTCAATGAGCAGTTCTTC.

For the CDR3, the DNA is TGTGCCAGCAGCTCACCAACAACGGGGGGCTACACCTTC. Residues: CASSSPTTGGYTF. The chain links TRBV25-1 to TRBJ1-2; D is unclear. Between the trimmed V and J ends, which lost 6 bases and 8 bases, there was a span of 16 bases. Germline CDR1 MGHDK, CDR2 SYGVNS. This CDR3 has 13 residues.

This sequence joins TRBV7-3 and TRBJ1-1; 7 bases are a match to TRBD1. V trimming: 5 bases; J trimming: 4 bases; junction bases outside the gene matches: 7. This CDR3 is 14 amino acids long. Per germline, CDR1 SGHTA and CDR2 FQGTGA. As DNA, the CDR3 is TGTGCCAGCAGCCCAGGACAGGCTAGCACTGAAGCTTTCTTT. Protein product: CASSPGQASTEAFF.

This clone was picked up a small number of times. The same CDR3 is also encoded by other DNA sequences in this sample. J is TRBJ2-3 and V is TRBV29-1; D gene ambiguous. The ends were cut back, 0 bases at V and 6 bases at J, with 4 bases in the middle. CDR3 length: 11 residues. The V gene's germline CDR1 is SQVTM and CDR2 ANQGSEA. CDR3 in amino acids: CSVEDPDTQYF. The CDR3 DNA is TGCAGCGTTGAAGATCCGGATACGCAGTATTTT.

J is TRBJ2-1 and V is TRBV12-5; D unresolved. CDR1 and CDR2 from the germline V gene are LGHNT and FRNRAP. CDR3 length: 17 amino acids. V was shortened by 0 bases and J by 5 bases, with 17 bases between the two germline ends. The CDR3 sequence is CASGLVQYPKANNEQFF. For the CDR3, the DNA is TGTGCTAGTGGTTTGGTACAGTACCCCAAGGCGAACAATGAGCAGTTCTTC.

CDR3 sequence: CAWSGGAYGYTF. DNA for the CDR3: TGTGCCTGGAGTGGTGGGGCATATGGCTACACCTTC. The chain uses TRBV30 and TRBJ1-2, with a weak D call TRBD1 (5 bases). The germline V and J ends were trimmed by 1 base and 5 bases, with 8 bases remaining between them. The CDR3 extends over 12 amino acids. Germline V gene sequence: CDR1 GTSNPN, CDR2 SVGIG (reference sequence).

The chain combines TRBV14 with TRBJ1-2; the D is unclear. V gave up 1 base and J gave up 7 bases, with 7 bases separating them. Germline V lookup: CDR1 SGHDN, CDR2 FVKESK. The CDR3 covers 12 residues. This chain's CDR3 is CASSQVGFGYTF. CDR3 nucleotides: TGTGCCAGCAGCCAAGTGGGGTTTGGCTACACCTTC. The variable domain in full, with the rest retrieved from reference TRBV14 and TRBJ1-2, is EAGVTQFPSHSVIEKGQTVTLRCDPISGHDNLYWYRRVMGKEIKFLLHFVKESKQDESGMPNNRFLAERTGGTYSTLKVQPAELEDSGVYFCASSQVGFGYTFGSGTRLTVV.

V usage is TRBV29-1 and J usage is TRBJ2-7; TRBD1 is a possible D gene (6 bases). Germline lookup yields CDR1 SQVTM and CDR2 ANQGSEA. The CDR3 contains 15 residues. V lost 1 base to trimming and J lost 1 base, with 14 bases between them. CDR3 sequence reads: CSVEAGGAISYEQYF. The CDR3 nucleotides read TGCAGCGTTGAAGCTGGGGGCGCGATATCCTACGAGCAGTACTTC.

The chain combines TRBV30 with TRBJ2-2, with a possible D match to TRBD2 (5 bases). Between the trimmed V and J ends, which lost 0 bases and 8 bases, there was a span of 13 bases. Germline CDR1 and CDR2: GTSNPN and SVGIG (reference sequence). This CDR3 contains 14 residues. The CDR3 region is CAWSVHGGKGELFF. CDR3 nucleotide sequence: TGTGCCTGGAGTGTACATGGAGGAAAGGGGGAGCTGTTTTTT.